Included here is one TCR beta chain sequence, with context. This clonotype has only a few counts. Its antigen is still unknown. No base qualities exist here, and no much larger clone lies one base off it. This entry comes from a study of T cells in Graves' hyperthyroidism and ophthalmopathy (dated by TCRdb to the late 2010s). A note on the overall study: Peripheral blood samples were taken at initial diagnosis, before any treatment was given. The study also compared thyroid tissue and blood T-cell repertoires from about six Graves' hyperthyroidism patients. The roughly 99 discovery patients were divided at random into training and test sets in a 7:3 ratio. The paper describes TCR Vbeta CDR3 sequencing of roughly 130 peripheral blood samples, made up of 43 ophthalmopathy patients, 70 to 75 hyperthyroidism patients and approximately 17 progressor patients. Following sampling, methimazole starting at 30 mg daily was given to hyperthyroidism patients, and high-dose intravenous methylprednisolone was given to ophthalmopathy patients. Prospective prediction of ophthalmopathy was tested in an independent validation cohort of 18 to 20 hyperthyroidism patients and 17 patients who later progressed to ophthalmopathy. A discovery cohort of about 95 patients, roughly 45 with Graves' ophthalmopathy and fewer than 65 with stable Graves' hyperthyroidism, was used to find distinguishing TCR V-J signatures. Results and caveats for the whole study, not just this receptor: No statistical method was used to fix the sample size in advance, and group allocation was not hidden from the investigators. During validation, the model predicted progression to ophthalmopathy a median of approximately 6.5 months ahead of onset, with approximately 70% sensitivity and less than 85% specificity. Most expanded thyroid clonotypes (frequency above 0.001) were also found in blood, which suggests that blood repertoires may mirror thyroid immune responses. A 13 V-J signature model separated ophthalmopathy from stable hyperthyroidism, with around 91% sensitivity and just under 84% specificity in cross-validation and 80%/75% in testing.

Amplification of TCR beta CDR3 regions was carried out from RNA transcripts. The first round of RT-PCR for the TCR CDR3 was performed with the HTBI primer set and the Qiagen OneStep RT-PCR kit. A second multiplex PCR round built the libraries, followed by size selection and purification. The libraries were sequenced on an Illumina HiSeq2000 using paired-end 100 bp reads. The source study handled its data this way. SOAPnuke was used to process the raw data, removing reads that contained adapters or uncalled bases, had a mean Phred below 15, or lacked an exact match to the constant primer or identifier. COPE v1.2.5 was used to merge high-quality paired reads, and clonotypes were defined as unique nucleotide sequences. MiTCR v1.1 was used to align clonotypes to the IMGT TRBV, TRBD and TRBJ reference segments. The analysis was restricted to V-J combinations with a frequency above 0.0001, which together covered about 99% of the repertoires. The TCS score was defined as F50 (clonal expansion) divided by E x V (chaos), with BLOSUM62-based TCRdist calculated between CDR3 peptides within each V-J. Welch's t-statistics and random forest reduced some 510 V-J features to 10 to 15, which were used in a naive Bayes classifier (R e1071). TCRdb passed the public sequencing reads through fastp at Q25 and MiXCR, retaining productive beta sequences. Every CDR3 protein is listed once, alongside the most common genes and DNA of its rows. The V and J calls and clone size are TCRdb's, not the authors'. This sample holds about 560,000 distinct CDR3 sequences; around 14% were observed only once. The biggest ten clones account for 7.3% of the sample.

The CDR1 and CDR2 encoded by the germline V gene are MNHNS and SASEGT. Trimming takes 6 bases from V and 0 bases from J, and the germline ends sit 12 bases apart. From cysteine to phenylalanine, the CDR3 is 14 amino acids long. The sequence is cut down to CDR3 DNA, 42 bases in frame from base 1. Stable Graves' hyperthyroidism was defined as the absence of progression to ophthalmopathy over 18 months of follow-up. Hyperthyroidism patients were aged 18 to 65 years and newly diagnosed, with disease duration of less than 2 months. Any patient with an uncontrolled infection, another autoimmune disease, pregnancy or lactation was excluded. Diagnoses were established on the basis of clinical symptoms, serum thyroxine and TRAb, thyroid ultrasound, and orbital computed tomography. PBMCs were separated from approximately 9.9 ml of fresh peripheral blood using Ficoll-Paque density gradient centrifugation. Trizol reagent was used to extract total RNA, and RNA quality was then checked on an Agilent 2100 Bioanalyzer.

The clonotype originates from a young woman with Graves' hyperthyroidism. This receptor chain uses TRBV6-1 and TRBJ2-7, with the D gene call left open. The specimen was blood. The CDR3 protein is CASRLAESSYEQYF. The bases read TGTGCCAGCAGGTTGGCGGAGAGCTCCTACGAGCAGTACTTC.